This T cell receptor (beta chain) originates from a study of beta chain features in type 1 diabetes. Broader study findings: For cells with high TCR expression, cDNA sequencing could yield over-representation. There was a moderate but significant shortening of TCRB CDR3s in all four CD4+ subsets of Type 1 diabetes patients. Type 1 diabetes patients had VDJ junctions that carried fewer insertions and more deletions.

Sequenced material consisted of expressed TCRB transcripts (all of the isolated RNA was reverse transcribed). Clones were read by immunoSEQ multiplex PCR, and TCRdb kept only the in-frame ones, dropping some. The top ten clones hold roughly 0.011% of a sample with under 300,000 clones, around 25% of them seen once. Note on this clone: Its cognate antigen is unknown.

CDR3 length: 16 residues. Germline-derived CDR1 and CDR2 are MNHEY and SVGAGI. V dropped 0 bases and J dropped 8; count of bases not matched to a gene: 7. CD4+ naive, central memory, regulatory and stem cell-like memory cells were sorted via CD45RO/CCR7/CD25/CD127/CD95/CD27. Purities in excess of 98% were seen in all sorted populations. V is TRBV6-5 and J is TRBJ2-1; 10 nucleotides agree with TRBD2. The clonotype was recovered from a woman aged 25 to 39 with type 1 diabetes. Sequenced input: naive CD4+ T cells from blood. CDR3 sequence reads: CASSYSKASGRDEQFF. In nucleotides, the CDR3 is TGTGCCAGCAGTTACTCGAAGGCTAGCGGGAGAGATGAGCAGTTCTTC.